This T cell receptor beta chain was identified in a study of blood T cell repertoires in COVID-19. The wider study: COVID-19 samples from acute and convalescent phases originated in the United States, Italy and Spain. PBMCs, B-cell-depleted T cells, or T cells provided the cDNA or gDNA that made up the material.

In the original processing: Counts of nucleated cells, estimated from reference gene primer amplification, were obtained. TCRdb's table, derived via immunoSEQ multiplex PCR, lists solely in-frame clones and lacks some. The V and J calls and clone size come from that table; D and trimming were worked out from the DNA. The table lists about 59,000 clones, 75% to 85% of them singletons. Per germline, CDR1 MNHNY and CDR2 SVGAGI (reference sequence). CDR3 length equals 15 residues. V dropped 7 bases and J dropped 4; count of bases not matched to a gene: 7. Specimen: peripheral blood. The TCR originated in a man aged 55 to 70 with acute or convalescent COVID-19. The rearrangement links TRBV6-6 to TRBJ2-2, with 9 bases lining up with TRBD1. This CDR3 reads CASTRTGASTGELFF. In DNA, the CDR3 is TGTGCCAGCACTCGGACAGGGGCGAGCACCGGGGAGCTGTTTTTT.